These 8 T cell receptor beta chains originate from one sample sequenced in a study of blood T cell repertoires in COVID-19. Produced via immunoSEQ multiplex PCR; TCRdb's table is partial and in-frame only. The profile covers a few hundred thousand clones, with over 75% appearing a single time and around 4.5% taken by the ten largest. The material sequenced was PBMCs or T cells enriched from blood (not recorded which). The receptors stem from a woman in her twenties or thirties who had recovered from COVID-19.

The rearrangement joins TRBV7-8 to TRBJ2-3; D may be TRBD2 (5 bases). V dropped 2 bases and J dropped 0 bases, with 21 bases sitting between them. Germline lookup yields CDR1 SGHVS and CDR2 FQNEAQ. This CDR3 comprises 19 residues. The CDR3 loop is CASSLRPSLVSVSTDTQYF. CDR3 coding DNA: TGTGCCAGCAGCTTAAGGCCCTCCTTGGTTAGCGTTAGCACAGATACGCAGTATTTT.

In this sample, this clone turned up once. The rearrangement joins TRBV2 to TRBJ2-1, with 14 bases aligning to TRBD2. CDR1 is SNHLY, CDR2 FYNNEI, per germline. This CDR3 region has 17 residues. J was trimmed by 2 bases and V by 8 bases; bases with no gene match: 8. For the CDR3, the DNA is TGTGCCAGCGGGAGGACTAGCGGGGGGCTAACCTACAATGAGCAGTTCTTC. Amino acids: CASGRTSGGLTYNEQFF. The variable domain in full, with the rest retrieved from reference TRBV2 and TRBJ2-1, is EPEVTQTPSHQVTQMGQEVILRCVPISNHLYFYWYRQILGQKVEFLVSFYNNEISEKSEIFDDQFSVERPDGSNFTLKIRSTKLEDSAMYFCASGRTSGGLTYNEQFFGPGTRLTVL.

V is TRBV5-1 and J is TRBJ2-1; 13 nucleotides agree with TRBD2. V dropped 3 bases and J dropped 3; count of bases not matched to a gene: 9. CDR1 and CDR2 (germline): SGHRS, YFSETQ. CDR3 size: 18 residues. The CDR3 sequence: CASSSTRLAGGVYNEQFF. The CDR3 bases are TGCGCCAGCAGCTCGACACGACTAGCGGGAGGCGTCTACAATGAGCAGTTCTTC. The variable domain in full, completed from reference TRBV5-1 and TRBJ2-1, reads KAGVTQTPRYLIKTRGQQVTLSCSPISGHRSVSWYQQTPGQGLQFLFEYFSETQRNKGNFPGRFSGRQFSNSRSEMNVSTLELGDSALYLCASSSTRLAGGVYNEQFFGPGTRLTVL.

This chain joins TRBV4-1 and TRBJ1-6; D gene unclear. The length of the CDR3 is 15 residues. CDR1 is MGHRA and CDR2 is YSYEKL in the germline V gene. Trimming left V 1 base short and J 7 bases short, with 11 bases between. CDR3 nucleotides: TGCGCCAGCAGCCAAGGGCGGAACTCCAATTCACCCCTCCACTTT. Protein product: CASSQGRNSNSPLHF.

The J gene is TRBJ2-3, the V gene TRBV5-1, with a weak D call TRBD1 (6 bases). Germline CDR1 reads SGHRS; CDR2 reads YFSETQ. The CDR3 totals 16 residues. V dropped 3 bases and J dropped 5 bases, with 19 bases sitting between them. CDR3 amino acids: CASSSRTAGVEDTQYF. DNA for the CDR3: TGCGCCAGCAGCTCTCGAACGGCAGGGGTTGAAGATACGCAGTATTTT.

In the case of this clone: A read error may produce the germline difference seen at one junction end. The chain has TRBV2 and TRBJ2-7, with a tentative D call TRBD1 (6 bases). In germline, CDR1 is SNHLY, CDR2 FYNNEI. The CDR3 sequence is 13 residues long. CDR3 in DNA: TGTGCCAGGTCAGGGGCTGGGGCCTACAAGCAGTACTTC. Encoded protein: CARSGAGAYKQYF.

V and J are TRBV6-5 and TRBJ1-6, with D unclear. Germline-derived CDR1 and CDR2 are MNHEY and SVGAGI. Trimming took 10 bases from V and 0 from J, leaving 10 bases between them. The length of the CDR3 is 14 residues. The CDR3 sequence: CATVESSYNSPLHF. Written as DNA, the CDR3 is TGTGCCACTGTGGAGAGCTCCTATAATTCACCCCTCCACTTT.

This clone was detected once. The CDR3 sequence is CATSREGGSYEQYF. CDR3 DNA: TGTGCCACCAGCAGAGAGGGGGGCTCCTACGAGCAGTACTTC. The chain links TRBV15 to TRBJ2-7; tentatively, D is TRBD2 (6 bases). V lost 0 bases, J lost 0 bases, and 6 bases lay in between. The length of the CDR3 is 14 residues. CDR1 is LNHNV and CDR2 is YYDKDF in the germline V gene (reference sequence).